The next 30 T cell receptor beta chains were all read from a single sample in a study of T cells after yellow fever vaccination. In TCRdb, the 5' RACE reads were re-called with MiXCR into one record per CDR3 protein. In the table there are under 200,000 distinct CDR3 sequences, 6% to 7.5% of which are singletons. Sequencing was performed on CD4+ T cells sorted from PBMCs, taken around 5 days after the first yellow fever vaccination. The receptors originated from a man aged 18 to 29 who received the YFV17D yellow fever vaccine.

Only a few counts were recorded for this clonotype. The chain is built from TRBV5-1 and TRBJ1-2, with no clear D. The CDR3 contains 14 residues. CDR1 and CDR2 (germline): SGHRS, YFSETQ. V was cut by 3 bases and J by 4 bases, with 13 bases left in between. Written as DNA, the CDR3 is TGCGCCAGCAGCTCACGAGGGCTGGCCTATGGCTACACCTTC. It codes for CASSSRGLAYGYTF.

The chain recombines TRBV2 with TRBJ1-6, with D unresolved. The CDR3 spans 11 residues. The germline gives CDR1 SNHLY, CDR2 FYNNEI. Trimming removed 7 bases at V and 7 bases at J, with 5 bases between. The CDR3 DNA reads TGTGCCAGCACTCAGAATTCACCCCTCCACTTT. Translating gives CASTQNSPLHF.

This clonotype was detected many times. The chain employs TRBV12-3 or TRBV12-4 and TRBJ1-2, with D uncertain. The V end lost 10 bases, the J end lost 4 bases, and 13 bases lay between the germline ends. The CDR3 covers 12 residues. This chain's CDR3 is CATSKAAYGYTF. In nucleotides, the CDR3 is TGTGCCACCAGCAAGGCAGCCTATGGCTACACCTTC.

This clonotype occurred many times. The chain employs TRBV12-3 or TRBV12-4 and TRBJ1-5, with D perhaps matching TRBD1 (6 bases). V lost 8 bases to trimming and J lost 2 bases, with 16 bases between them. This CDR3 is 15 amino acids long. CDR3 DNA sequence: TGTGCCAGCGGGAAGGGGGGAAGGGGCAATCAGCCCCAGCATTTT. Encoded protein: CASGKGGRGNQPQHF.

This clonotype was counted ten times or more. The gene calls are TRBV12-3 or TRBV12-4 and TRBJ2-1; D is perhaps TRBD2 (6 bases). Trimming shortened V by 6 bases and J by 6 bases, and 18 bases separated the two germline ends. CDR3 size: 15 residues. As DNA, the CDR3 is TGTGCCAGCAGCCCTCCCCGGACGGAGGGCAATGAGCAGTTCTTC. As protein: CASSPPRTEGNEQFF.

Concerning this clonotype itself: This clone may be a read error of a much larger clone one base away. The chain combines TRBV7-3 with TRBJ2-1; D gene ambiguous. Germline values: CDR1 SGHTA, CDR2 FQGTGA. The V end lost 5 bases, the J end lost 1 base, and 12 bases lay between the germline ends. The CDR3 loop spans 15 amino acids. The CDR3 loop is CASSPMGGSYNEQFF. CDR3 bases: TGTGCCAGCAGCCCAATGGGTGGGTCCTACAATGAGCAGTTCTTC.

The chain links TRBV27 to TRBJ2-1; 7 nucleotides agree with TRBD1. V was clipped by 6 bases and J by 1 base; unmatched bases: 3. Germline V gene sequence: CDR1 MNHEY, CDR2 SMNVEV (reference sequence). This CDR3 spans 14 amino acids. The CDR3 bases are TGTGCCAGCAGGGTGACAGGGTCCTACAATGAGCAGTTCTTC. As protein: CASRVTGSYNEQFF.

This clonotype was seen only a few times. CDR3 sequence (DNA): TGTGCCAGCAGTTTACCTGGAGCGGGGGCTGGTAATCAGCCCCAGCATTTT. Encoded protein: CASSLPGAGAGNQPQHF. The gene calls are TRBV12-3 or TRBV12-4 and TRBJ1-5; the D gene is possibly TRBD1 (6 bases). This CDR3 comprises 17 residues. The V end was cut by 2 bases, the J end by 4 bases, with 18 bases between.

This clonotype has just a few counts. This sequence joins TRBV4-3 and TRBJ2-3; D remains unclear. Trimming left V 0 bases short and J 9 bases short, with 10 bases between. This CDR3 contains 13 residues. Per the germline V gene, CDR1 is LGHNA and CDR2 is YSLEER. This CDR3 is CASSQEVSRTQYF. CDR3 coding DNA: TGCGCCAGCAGCCAAGAAGTCTCACGGACGCAGTATTTT.

This clonotype was counted at least ten times. The chain joins TRBV5-6 to TRBJ2-3; 8 bases map to TRBD2. Germline CDR1 and CDR2: SGHDT and YYEEEE. V gave up 0 bases and J gave up 2 bases; unmatched junction bases: 5. The CDR3 is 16 amino acids. The CDR3 DNA follows: TGTGCCAGCAGCTTGGAAGCGGGGGTATTCACAGATACGCAGTATTTT. It is translated as CASSLEAGVFTDTQYF.

This clonotype occurred many times. The chain links TRBV7-2 to TRBJ1-2; D possibly corresponds to TRBD1 (6 bases). The CDR3 is 15 residues long. V was trimmed by 0 bases and J by 2 bases, leaving 10 bases between them. Per the germline V gene, CDR1 is SGHTA and CDR2 is FQGNSA. CDR3 in DNA: TGTGCCAGCAGCTTAGCCGTCCAGGGGAACTATGGCTACACCTTC. It translates to CASSLAVQGNYGYTF.

This clonotype came up many times. The V and J genes are TRBV25-1 and TRBJ1-4; no reliable D call. Germline CDR1 is MGHDK and CDR2 is SYGVNS. CDR3 length: 14 amino acids. The V and J ends lost 5 bases and 2 bases respectively, with 9 bases between them. Here the CDR3 DNA reads TGTGCCAGCAGTCTGGACGGCACTAATGAAAAACTGTTTTTT. This translates into CASSLDGTNEKLFF. Together with reference TRBV25-1 and TRBJ1-4, the CDR3 gives the full variable domain: EADIYQTPRYLVIGTGKKITLECSQTMGHDKMYWYQQDPGMELHLIHYSYGVNSTEKGDLSSESTVSRIRTEHFPLTLESARPSHTSQYLCASSLDGTNEKLFFGSGTQLSVL.

The chain uses TRBV10-3 and TRBJ2-2, with D perhaps assigned TRBD1 or TRBD2 (6 bases each). V lost 8 bases and J 5 bases, leaving 15 bases between the germline ends. Looked up from germline, CDR1 is ENHRY and CDR2 is SYGVKD. The CDR3 consists of 14 residues. The CDR3 sequence: CAIGGTRGTGELFF. The DNA for the CDR3 is TGTGCCATCGGGGGGACAAGGGGAACCGGGGAGCTGTTTTTT.

In its sample, this clonotype was seen a few times. The V gene is TRBV18, the J gene TRBJ2-3; D ambiguous. The length of the CDR3 is 19 residues. In germline, CDR1 is KGHSH, CDR2 LQKENI. V was pared by 0 bases and J by 1 base, with 20 bases between. Here the CDR3 reads CASSPPGMVASWGTDTQYF. The CDR3 nucleotides are TGTGCCAGCTCACCACCAGGAATGGTCGCTTCATGGGGCACAGATACGCAGTATTTT. Filled out from reference TRBV18 and TRBJ2-3, the complete variable domain reads NAGVMQNPRHLVRRRGQEARLRCSPMKGHSHVYWYRQLPEEGLKFMVYLQKENIIDESGMPKERFSAEFPKEGPSILRIQQVVRGDSAAYFCASSPPGMVASWGTDTQYFGPGTRLTVL.

This clonotype appeared many times. CDR3 loop: CASSQVRGSGNTIYF. CDR3 DNA: TGTGCCAGCAGCCAGGTTAGGGGGTCTGGAAACACCATATATTTT. The chain employs TRBV6-5 and TRBJ1-3; maybe TRBD1 (6 bases). Trimming took off 6 bases at V and 1 base at J, with 13 bases between the two ends. Germline lookup yields CDR1 MNHEY and CDR2 SVGAGI. This CDR3 spans 15 amino acids.

The V call is TRBV4-3, the J call TRBJ2-5, with a possible D match to TRBD1 (5 bases). The V end lost 1 base, the J end lost 2 bases, and 11 bases lay between the germline ends. Germline CDR1 LGHNA, CDR2 YSLEER. This CDR3 is built from 15 residues. The DNA for the CDR3 is TGCGCCAGCAGCCAAGTAATCGCAGGGCAAGAGACCCAGTACTTC. This translates into CASSQVIAGQETQYF.

At least ten counts were recorded for this clonotype. The chain combines TRBV12-3 or TRBV12-4 with TRBJ1-5, with D possibly TRBD1 on 6 matching bases. Trimming pared 5 bases from V and 3 bases from J, leaving 8 bases between. This CDR3 has 13 amino acids. The CDR3 reads CASSRQANQPQHF. The CDR3 DNA reads as TGTGCCAGCAGTCGACAGGCCAATCAGCCCCAGCATTTT.

This clonotype showed up many times. The chain uses TRBV18 and TRBJ2-3, with D possibly being TRBD1 (6 bases). The CDR3 is 16 residues long. Trimming took 3 bases from V and 0 from J, leaving 13 bases between them. The germline gives CDR1 KGHSH, CDR2 LQKENI. CDR3 protein: CASSPEQGTSTDTQYF. Here the CDR3 DNA reads TGTGCCAGCTCACCCGAACAGGGTACTAGCACAGATACGCAGTATTTT.

This clonotype has a count of ten or more. The chain recombines TRBV5-1 with TRBJ2-4; D may be TRBD2 (5 bases). CDR1 and CDR2 (germline): SGHRS, YFSETQ. The CDR3 length is 15 residues. Trimming took off 2 bases at V and 4 bases at J, with 13 bases between the two ends. The CDR3 DNA follows: TGCGCCAGCAGCTTTGTAGGAGAGGGAAAAAACATTCAGTACTTC. This codes for CASSFVGEGKNIQYF.

This clonotype showed up many times. The J gene is TRBJ2-1, the V gene TRBV6-2 or TRBV6-3; 12 nucleotides align to TRBD2. The ends lost 7 bases at V and 0 bases at J; junction bases unmatched: 10. The germline CDR1 and CDR2 sequences are MNHEY and SVGEGT. This CDR3 is built from 18 residues. DNA of the CDR3: TGTGCCAGCATTAAGGATGTGGGACTAGCGGGCTCCTACAATGAGCAGTTCTTC. It encodes CASIKDVGLAGSYNEQFF.

The chain has TRBV20-1 and TRBJ1-1; TRBD1 might be the D (6 bases). Trimming left V 0 bases short and J 3 bases short, with 17 bases between. Germline loops: CDR1 DFQATT, CDR2 SNEGSKA (reference sequence). This CDR3 has 16 residues. DNA of the CDR3: TGCAGTGCTAGAGATCAGGCGAGAGGGGGGGACACTGAAGCTTTCTTT. This encodes CSARDQARGGDTEAFF.

Many counts were recorded for this clonotype. The chain employs TRBV9 and TRBJ1-5; TRBD1 might be the D (5 bases). Germline CDR1 SGDLS, CDR2 YYNGEE. The CDR3 is 15 amino acids. The V gene lost 1 base and the J gene lost 0 bases, with 8 bases spanning the gap. The chain's CDR3 is CASSVQGASNQPQHF. CDR3 DNA: TGTGCCAGCAGCGTACAGGGAGCTAGCAATCAGCCCCAGCATTTT.

Only a few counts were recorded for this clonotype. This chain uses TRBV6-1 with TRBJ2-1; 7 bases are a match to TRBD1. CDR1 MNHNS and CDR2 SASEGT come from the germline V gene. The junction had 2 bases not matched to a gene; V was cut back by 3 bases and J by 9 bases. The CDR3 extends over 12 amino acids. CDR3 residues: CASSEDRREQFF. Here the CDR3 DNA reads TGTGCCAGCAGTGAGGACAGGCGTGAGCAGTTCTTC.

This clonotype was seen many times. The chain combines TRBV5-5 with TRBJ1-1, with D possibly TRBD1 on 5 matching bases. Germline-derived CDR1 and CDR2 are SGHKS and YYEKEE (reference sequence). The CDR3 loop spans 15 amino acids. V shed 0 bases and J shed 3 bases, with 12 bases lying between them. CDR3 nucleotide sequence: TGTGCCAGCAGCTTGGGTGTGGGGACGGACACTGAAGCTTTCTTT. Translated, it gives CASSLGVGTDTEAFF.

In this sample, this clonotype turned up many times. Written as DNA, the CDR3 is TGTGCCAGCAGCCAACAAGGCCAGCCCCAGCATTTT. This codes for CASSQQGQPQHF. The chain is built from TRBV3-1 and TRBJ1-5; the D is unclear. The V gene's germline CDR1 is LGHDT and CDR2 YNNKEL (reference sequence). The length of the CDR3 is 12 residues. V was trimmed by 2 bases and J by 7 bases, leaving 6 bases between them.

On this clonotype itself: It may be a read error: a sequence one base away is much more abundant. The rearrangement joins TRBV9 to TRBJ2-1; TRBD2 matches 9 bases. The length of the CDR3 is 16 residues. From germline, CDR1 is SGDLS and CDR2 YYNGEE. This CDR3 reads CARSVWGSGGFHEQFF. CDR3 nucleotide sequence: TGTGCCCGCAGCGTATGGGGTAGCGGGGGATTCCATGAGCAGTTCTTC. Full variable domain (missing parts from reference TRBV9 and TRBJ2-1): DSGVTQTPKHLITATGQRVTLRCSPRSGDLSVYWYQQSLDQGLQFLIQYYNGEERAKGNILERFSAQQFPDLHSELNLSSLELGDSALYFCARSVWGSGGFHEQFFGPGTRLTVL.

The gene calls are TRBV23-1 and TRBJ2-7; 7 bases align to TRBD1. TRBV23-1 counts as an open reading frame of uncertain function. The CDR3 is 13 residues long. V shed 8 bases, J shed 1 base, and the junction held 5 bases outside the gene matches. CDR3 protein: CASRWDRSYEQYF. CDR3 nucleotide sequence: TGCGCCAGCCGTTGGGACAGATCCTACGAGCAGTACTTC.

In this sample, this clonotype turned up many times. CDR3 sequence: CASSSQGRGAKNIQYF. CDR3 bases: TGTGCCAGCAGCTCCCAAGGACGGGGAGCCAAAAACATTCAGTACTTC. The chain joins TRBV7-9 to TRBJ2-4; a weak D match, TRBD2 (5 bases). V was clipped by 4 bases and J by 0 bases, with 13 bases between them. CDR1 is SEHNR, CDR2 FQNEAQ, per germline (reference sequence). CDR3 length: 16 residues.

V and J are TRBV5-4 and TRBJ2-5; 11 nucleotides agree with TRBD1. This CDR3 comprises 17 residues. Germline CDR1 and CDR2: SGHNT and YYREEE (reference sequence). Trimming took 0 bases from V and 3 from J; bases not matched to a gene: 7. The DNA for the CDR3 is TGTGCCAGCAGCTTGGGTAGTTCGGGACAGGGGGAAGAGACCCAGTACTTC. It translates to CASSLGSSGQGEETQYF.

This clonotype was detected ten times or more. The chain uses TRBV4-3 and TRBJ1-1; TRBD1 might be the D (6 bases). V was shortened by 4 bases and J by 6 bases, with 15 bases between the two germline ends. Germline CDR1 LGHNA, CDR2 YSLEER. CDR3 size: 14 residues. The CDR3 sequence is CASSRDTGFSEAFF. CDR3 nucleotide sequence: TGCGCCAGCAGCCGAGATACAGGGTTCTCTGAAGCTTTCTTT.